These 25 T cell receptor beta chains share one sample of origin, sequenced in a study of regulatory T cells in long-lasting Graves disease. The time point here: newly diagnosed GD, antithyroid drugs for less than 3 months. Extracted PBMC RNA gave rise to the TCR library. The TCR beta library used iRepertoire HTBI primers with Arm-PCR amplification of CDR3. TCRdb re-called the multiplex PCR reads through MiXCR, storing one row per CDR3 protein. The table records 400,000 to 550,000 distinct CDR3 sequences, about 15% of them present only once. This same sample was also taken into another study, of T cells in Graves' hyperthyroidism and ophthalmopathy.

This specimen consisted of peripheral blood mononuclear cells (PBMCs), obtained at new diagnosis, from a patient treated with antithyroid drugs. The receptors here all came from a woman younger than 35 with Graves disease.

This clonotype has at least ten counts. This chain joins TRBV27 and TRBJ2-7; TRBD2 matches at 9 bases. The CDR3 is made up of 16 amino acids. After removal of 6 bases from V and 3 bases from J, the junction contained 12 bases not matched to a gene. Germline V gene data show CDR1 as MNHEY and CDR2 as SMNVEV (reference sequence). In DNA form, the CDR3 reads TGTGCCAGCAGGAACCCCATAGCGGGAGTAGGCTACGAGCAGTACTTC. It is translated as CASRNPIAGVGYEQYF.

This chain uses TRBV12-3 or TRBV12-4 with TRBJ1-2, with D unresolved. With 6 bases removed from V and 6 bases from J, the gap between germline ends came to 11 bases. The CDR3 consists of 12 residues. This CDR3 is CASRVAPNGYTF. CDR3 in DNA: TGTGCCAGCAGGGTCGCTCCGAATGGCTACACCTTC.

The rearrangement joins TRBV3-1 to TRBJ2-7, with unresolved D. Germline CDR1 and CDR2: LGHDT and YNNKEL (reference sequence). Trimming took 0 bases from V and 4 from J, leaving 7 bases between them. The CDR3 runs to 13 residues. The CDR3 is CASSQDLGYEQYF. CDR3 DNA sequence: TGTGCCAGCAGCCAAGATTTGGGGTACGAGCAGTACTTC.

This clonotype was found many times. This chain connects TRBV7-8 to TRBJ2-5; 7 bases agree with TRBD2. With V trimmed by 5 bases and J by 4 bases, 16 bases remained unmatched. The CDR3 runs 17 residues. CDR1 SGHVS and CDR2 FQNEAQ come from the germline V gene. The CDR3 sequence is CASSPAGVFTVRETQYF. The CDR3 region has the DNA TGTGCCAGCAGCCCGGCGGGAGTTTTTACGGTCCGAGAGACCCAGTACTTC.

This clonotype was counted ten times or more. The chain combines TRBV7-2 with TRBJ2-3; 10 nucleotides match TRBD2. V was clipped by 6 bases and J by 0 bases; unmatched bases: 3. Germline CDR1 SGHTA, CDR2 FQGNSA. The CDR3 is 15 residues long. In DNA form, the CDR3 reads TGTGCCAGCAGTCGGACTAGCGGAAGCACAGATACGCAGTATTTT. Translating gives CASSRTSGSTDTQYF.

The sample holds many counts of this clonotype. This chain joins TRBV7-3 and TRBJ1-1; D may be TRBD1 (5 bases). This CDR3 is built from 16 residues. The germline V gene has CDR1 SGHTA and CDR2 FQGTGA. Between the trimmed V and J ends, which lost 1 base and 1 base, there was a span of 13 bases. As DNA, the CDR3 is TGTGCCAGCAGCTTAATGTCGTTGGACACGAACACTGAAGCTTTCTTT. Protein product: CASSLMSLDTNTEAFF.

This clonotype showed up just a few times. CDR3 nucleotides: TGCAGCGTCCCGGGACTAGCGAGCTGGTGGGACAGAAGCGAGCAGTACTTC. Protein product: CSVPGLASWWDRSEQYF. The rearrangement links TRBV29-1 to TRBJ2-7; TRBD2 aligns across 10 bases. V lost 6 bases to trimming and J lost 6 bases; unmatched junction nucleotides: 20. The CDR3 extends over 17 amino acids. Germline V lookup: CDR1 SQVTM, CDR2 ANQGSEA.

The V call is TRBV28, the J call TRBJ2-7; 8 bases match TRBD1. In germline, CDR1 is MDHEN, CDR2 SYDVKM. V was clipped by 5 bases and J by 5 bases; unmatched bases: 11. The CDR3 loop spans 15 amino acids. The CDR3 DNA follows: TGTGCCAGCAGTCCTCTGACAGGGGATCTCCACGAGCAGTACTTC. Protein: CASSPLTGDLHEQYF.

This clonotype has ten or more counts. The gene calls are TRBV5-1 and TRBJ2-3, with TRBD1 matching over 9 bases. Germline V gene data show CDR1 as SGHRS and CDR2 as YFSETQ. The trim removed 1 base at V and 1 base at J, leaving 7 bases unmatched. The CDR3 extends over 17 amino acids. The CDR3 DNA sequence: TGCGCCAGCAGCTTGAGGGACAGGGTTTATGGCACAGATACGCAGTATTTT. Protein sequence: CASSLRDRVYGTDTQYF.

This clonotype showed up many times. The rearrangement joins TRBV19 to TRBJ1-3; tentative D call: TRBD1 (5 bases). This CDR3 is 14 amino acids long. The V and J ends lost 10 bases and 1 base respectively, with 14 bases between them. Germline CDR1 LNHDA, CDR2 SQIVND (reference sequence). The DNA for the CDR3 is TGTGCCACGGACACCGGGACGTCTGGAAACACCATATATTTT. This sequence encodes CATDTGTSGNTIYF.

This clonotype has at least ten counts. V usage is TRBV7-9 and J usage is TRBJ2-1; possible D gene TRBD1, 5 bases. This CDR3 has 15 amino acids. Between the trimmed V and J ends, which lost 1 base and 5 bases, there was a span of 12 bases. The germline V gene has CDR1 SEHNR and CDR2 FQNEAQ (reference sequence). CDR3 in amino acids: CASSLDQTANNEQFF. DNA of the CDR3: TGTGCCAGCAGCTTAGATCAGACAGCTAACAATGAGCAGTTCTTC.

This clonotype was seen at least ten times. This chain links TRBV9 with TRBJ1-2; D gene unclear. Between the trimmed V and J ends, which lost 3 bases and 4 bases, there was a span of 10 bases. Germline V lookup: CDR1 SGDLS, CDR2 YYNGEE. This CDR3 spans 13 amino acids. The CDR3 sequence is CASSGHSGYGYTF. DNA of the CDR3: TGTGCCAGCAGCGGGCACTCGGGCTATGGCTACACCTTC.

The V gene is TRBV6-1, the J gene TRBJ1-2; 12 bases fit TRBD1. Trimming at V came to 6 bases and at J to 2 bases, leaving 10 bases not matched to a gene. This CDR3 region has 17 residues. Germline V gives CDR1 MNHNS, CDR2 SASEGT. CDR3 bases: TGTGCCAGCAGAACGGGACAGGGGGCACAACTCAACTATGGCTACACCTTC. Its translation is CASRTGQGAQLNYGYTF.

This clonotype was seen a handful of times. The V call is TRBV14, the J call TRBJ2-1; 13 bases match TRBD2. Germline values: CDR1 SGHDN, CDR2 FVKESK. The V gene end was trimmed by 1 base and the J gene end by 7 bases; junction bases not matched to a gene: 16. This CDR3 region has 20 residues. The CDR3 here is CASSQARDFPGLAGHNEQFF. The CDR3 coding sequence is TGTGCCAGCAGCCAAGCAAGGGACTTTCCGGGACTAGCGGGACATAATGAGCAGTTCTTC.

This clonotype was seen a few times. In nucleotides, the CDR3 is TGTGCCAGCAGTTTACCCAGGGGGCGCGTTGGCCAGCCCCAGCATTTT. Its translation: CASSLPRGRVGQPQHF. The genes are TRBV28 and TRBJ1-5; 8 bases line up with TRBD1. Trimming cost V 2 bases and J 7 bases; bases outside gene matches: 10. This CDR3 contains 16 residues. CDR1 is MDHEN and CDR2 is SYDVKM in the germline V gene.

This clonotype has at least ten counts. This chain joins TRBV10-3 and TRBJ1-1; a possible D gene is TRBD1 (6 bases). CDR1 ENHRY and CDR2 SYGVKD come from the germline V gene. V was clipped by 5 bases and J by 11 bases, with 18 bases between them. The length of the CDR3 is 13 residues. CDR3 protein: CAISPRTAVRAFF. CDR3 DNA sequence: TGTGCCATCAGTCCTCGGACAGCTGTCAGGGCTTTCTTT.

In this sample, this clonotype turned up once. The chain carries TRBV3-1 and TRBJ1-6; D unclear. Trimming removed 1 base at V and 5 bases at J, with 6 bases between. Germline CDR1 and CDR2: LGHDT and YNNKEL (reference sequence). This CDR3 is built from 14 residues. The CDR3 loop is CASSQGANNSPLHF. DNA of the CDR3: TGTGCCAGCAGCCAAGGGGCCAATAATTCACCCCTCCACTTT.

This clonotype was detected many times. The chain employs TRBV6-2 or TRBV6-3 and TRBJ2-1; a weak D match, TRBD1 (5 bases). The CDR3 has 17 amino acids. Trimming cost V 2 bases and J 7 bases, with 21 bases left between them. Germline V gene data show CDR1 as MNHEY and CDR2 as SVGEGT. CDR3 protein: CASSYPSKGLKGNEQFF. CDR3 nucleotides: TGTGCCAGCAGTTACCCATCGAAGGGCCTAAAGGGGAATGAGCAGTTCTTC.

This clonotype has ten or more counts. The V gene is TRBV20-1, the J gene TRBJ2-1, with TRBD2 matching 12 bases. Germline CDR1 and CDR2: DFQATT and SNEGSKA (reference sequence). CDR3 length equals 14 residues. V was clipped by 3 bases and J by 8 bases; unmatched bases: 5. The CDR3 DNA reads TGCAGTGCTAGGACTAGCGGGAGTCTCTATGAGCAGTTCTTC. Translation gives CSARTSGSLYEQFF.

This clonotype was seen only a few times. DNA of the CDR3: TGTGCCAGCAGCCAAGGAACTAAGGGGGTCCCTGAAGCTTTCTTT. Its translation: CASSQGTKGVPEAFF. The chain has TRBV4-2 and TRBJ1-1, with D perhaps matching TRBD1 (6 bases). V was cut by 1 base and J by 6 bases, with 15 bases left in between. This CDR3 contains 15 residues. The germline CDR1 and CDR2 sequences are LGHNA and YNFKEQ.

This clonotype was picked up many times. The chain has TRBV28 and TRBJ2-1, with D perhaps TRBD1 (5 bases). This CDR3 is built from 16 residues. In germline, CDR1 is MDHEN, CDR2 SYDVKM. Trimming took 8 bases from V and 0 from J, leaving 17 bases between them. DNA of the CDR3: TGTGCCAGCTCTACGCACAGGTTCAGCTCCTACAATGAGCAGTTCTTC. Its translation is CASSTHRFSSYNEQFF.

As regards this clonotype: The junction shows a germline mismatch at one end, possibly a read error. The chain links TRBV11-2 to TRBJ2-7; 10 bases agree with TRBD2. The CDR3 loop spans 14 amino acids. The germline V gene encodes CDR1 SGHAT and CDR2 FQNNGV. The DNA for the CDR3 is TGCGCCAGCAGCTCCCCTAGCGGGAGATACGAGCAGTACTTC. It yields the protein CASSSPSGRYEQYF.

This clonotype occurred a few times. The rearrangement joins TRBV5-1 to TRBJ2-7; no clear D gene. The CDR3 consists of 16 residues. Germline V gene data show CDR1 as SGHRS and CDR2 as YFSETQ. V was pared by 5 bases and J by 2 bases, with 20 bases between. CDR3 DNA sequence: TGCGCCAGCAGTTTCGGCCTCCGAGGCCCCACCTACGAGCAGTACTTC. It codes for CASSFGLRGPTYEQYF.

This clonotype has a handful of counts. The V gene is TRBV10-1, the J gene TRBJ2-3; D gene uncertain. The ends were cut back, 0 bases at V and 4 bases at J, with 11 bases in the middle. Germline loops: CDR1 WNHNN, CDR2 SYGVQD (reference sequence). This CDR3 is built from 15 residues. The CDR3 sequence: CASSESTIWADTQYF. CDR3 in DNA: TGCGCCAGCAGTGAGTCTACCATATGGGCAGATACGCAGTATTTT.

Remarks on this clonotype: This likely traces to a read error, being one base from a far larger clone. The gene calls are TRBV7-8 and TRBJ2-1; D ambiguous. The CDR3 loop spans 13 amino acids. CDR1 and CDR2 from the germline V gene are SGHVS and FQNEAQ. The ends were cut back, 2 bases at V and 13 bases at J, with 15 bases in the middle. CDR3 in DNA: TGTGCCAGCAGCTTAAGTCAGCAAGAGACCCAGTTCTTC. It codes for CASSLSQQETQFF.